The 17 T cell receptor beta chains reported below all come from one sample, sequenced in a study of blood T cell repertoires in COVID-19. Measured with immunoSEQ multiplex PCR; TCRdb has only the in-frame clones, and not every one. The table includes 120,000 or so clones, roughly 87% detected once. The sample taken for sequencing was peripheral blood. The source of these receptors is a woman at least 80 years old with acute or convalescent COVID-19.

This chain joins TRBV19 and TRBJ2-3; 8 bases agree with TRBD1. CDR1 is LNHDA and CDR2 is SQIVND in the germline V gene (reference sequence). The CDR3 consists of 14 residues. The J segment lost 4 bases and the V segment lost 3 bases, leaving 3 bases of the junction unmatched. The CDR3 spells CASSIQGASDTQYF. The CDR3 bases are TGTGCCAGTAGTATTCAGGGGGCATCAGATACGCAGTATTTT.

CDR3 sequence (DNA): TGTGCCAGCAGCTTACAGGGGAGTAATTCACCCCTCCACTTT. This sequence encodes CASSLQGSNSPLHF. The gene calls are TRBV7-3 and TRBJ1-6; a possible D gene is TRBD1 (6 bases). Trimming shortened V by 2 bases and J by 6 bases, and 8 bases separated the two germline ends. Germline values: CDR1 SGHTA, CDR2 FQGTGA. CDR3 size: 14 residues.

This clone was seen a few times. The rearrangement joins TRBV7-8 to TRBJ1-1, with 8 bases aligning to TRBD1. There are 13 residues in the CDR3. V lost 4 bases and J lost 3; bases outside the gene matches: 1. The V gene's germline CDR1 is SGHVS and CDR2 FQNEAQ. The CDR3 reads CASSWDRYTEAFF. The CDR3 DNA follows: TGTGCCAGCAGCTGGGACAGGTACACTGAAGCTTTCTTT.

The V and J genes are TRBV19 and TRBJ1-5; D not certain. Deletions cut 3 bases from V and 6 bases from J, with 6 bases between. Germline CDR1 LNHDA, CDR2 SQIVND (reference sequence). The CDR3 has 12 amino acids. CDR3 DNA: TGTGCCAGTAGTATTAGCCGTCAGCCCCAGCATTTT. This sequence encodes CASSISRQPQHF.

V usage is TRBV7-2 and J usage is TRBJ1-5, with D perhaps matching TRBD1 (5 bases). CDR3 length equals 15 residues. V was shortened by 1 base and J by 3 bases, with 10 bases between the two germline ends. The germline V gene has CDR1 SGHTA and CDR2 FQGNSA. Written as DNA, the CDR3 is TGTGCCAGCAGCTTAGGGAGGGGTCTCAATCAGCCCCAGCATTTT. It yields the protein CASSLGRGLNQPQHF.

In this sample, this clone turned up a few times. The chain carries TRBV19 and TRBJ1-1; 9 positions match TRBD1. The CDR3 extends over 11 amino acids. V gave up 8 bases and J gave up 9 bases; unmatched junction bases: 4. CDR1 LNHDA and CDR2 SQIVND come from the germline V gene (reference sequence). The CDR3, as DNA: TGTGCCAGTCGCACAGGGGGCAAAGCTTTCTTT. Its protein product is CASRTGGKAFF.

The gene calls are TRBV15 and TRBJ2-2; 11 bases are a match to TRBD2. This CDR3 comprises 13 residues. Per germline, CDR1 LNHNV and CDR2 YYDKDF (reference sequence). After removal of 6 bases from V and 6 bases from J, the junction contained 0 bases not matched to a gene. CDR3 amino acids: CATRTSGAGELFF. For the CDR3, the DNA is TGTGCCACCAGGACTAGCGGGGCCGGGGAGCTGTTTTTT.

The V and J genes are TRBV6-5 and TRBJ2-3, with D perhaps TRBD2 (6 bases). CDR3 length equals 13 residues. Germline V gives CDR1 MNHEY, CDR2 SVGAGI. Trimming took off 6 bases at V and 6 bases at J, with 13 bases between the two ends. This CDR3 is CASSRDSADTQYF. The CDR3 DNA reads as TGTGCCAGCAGCCGGGACTCCGCGGATACGCAGTATTTT.

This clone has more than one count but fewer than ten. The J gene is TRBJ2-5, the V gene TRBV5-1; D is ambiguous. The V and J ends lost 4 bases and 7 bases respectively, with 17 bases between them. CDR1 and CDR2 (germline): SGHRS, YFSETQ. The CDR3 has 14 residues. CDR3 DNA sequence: TGCGCCAGCAGCACCGAGTCCCGAGGTGGGACCCAGTACTTC. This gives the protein CASSTESRGGTQYF.

CDR3 coding DNA: TGTGCCAGCTCAGGGTCGACTAATGAAAAACTGTTTTTT. Translating it yields CASSGSTNEKLFF. The chain uses TRBV19 and TRBJ1-4; the D gene is possibly TRBD1 (5 bases). From germline, CDR1 is LNHDA and CDR2 SQIVND (reference sequence). This CDR3 spans 13 amino acids. With 9 bases removed from V and 2 bases from J, the gap between germline ends came to 10 bases.

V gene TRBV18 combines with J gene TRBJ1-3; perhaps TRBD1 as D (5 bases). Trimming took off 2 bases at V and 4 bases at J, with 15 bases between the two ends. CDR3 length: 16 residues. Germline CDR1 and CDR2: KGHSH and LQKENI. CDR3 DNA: TGTGCCAGCTCACCAGTTCAGCAGGGCCGAGGAAACACCATATATTTT. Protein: CASSPVQQGRGNTIYF.

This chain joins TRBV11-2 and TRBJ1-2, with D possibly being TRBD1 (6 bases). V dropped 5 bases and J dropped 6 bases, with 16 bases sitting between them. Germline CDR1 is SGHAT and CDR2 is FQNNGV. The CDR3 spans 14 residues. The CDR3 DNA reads TGTGCCAGCAGCACTCTGGACAGACAGAATGGCTACACCTTC. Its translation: CASSTLDRQNGYTF.

The CDR3, as DNA: TGTGCCAGCAGACGCCAGCCAGGGGGCGATCAGCCCCAGCATTTT. It is translated as CASRRQPGGDQPQHF. The chain recombines TRBV6-5 with TRBJ1-5, with TRBD1 matching 8 bases. Germline assignment: CDR1 MNHEY and CDR2 SVGAGI. This CDR3 has 15 amino acids. The J segment lost 5 bases and the V segment lost 6 bases, leaving 9 bases of the junction unmatched.

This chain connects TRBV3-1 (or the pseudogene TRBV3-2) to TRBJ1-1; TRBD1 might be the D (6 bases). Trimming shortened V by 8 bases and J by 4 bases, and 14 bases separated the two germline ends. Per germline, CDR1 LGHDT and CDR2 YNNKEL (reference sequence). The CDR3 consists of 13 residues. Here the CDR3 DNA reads TGTGCCAGCGTCCAGGGGCGAGGCACTGAAGCTTTCTTT. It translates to CASVQGRGTEAFF.

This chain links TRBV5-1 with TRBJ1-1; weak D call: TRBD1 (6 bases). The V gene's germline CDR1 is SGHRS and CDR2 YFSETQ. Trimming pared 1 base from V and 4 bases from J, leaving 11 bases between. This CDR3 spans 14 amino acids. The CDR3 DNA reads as TGCGCCAGCAGCTTGTTAGGGGGAAGCACTGAAGCTTTCTTT. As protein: CASSLLGGSTEAFF.

The CDR3 coding sequence is TGTGCCAGCAGCTCCAACCTCGGGGTCTACTATGGCTACACCTTC. This sequence encodes CASSSNLGVYYGYTF. The chain combines TRBV11-2 with TRBJ1-2; no clear D. Deletions cut 4 bases from V and 3 bases from J, with 15 bases between. This CDR3 region has 15 residues. Per the germline V gene, CDR1 is SGHAT and CDR2 is FQNNGV.

CDR3 region: CASSDPPTGPYGELFF. CDR3 nucleotide sequence: TGTGCCAGCAGTGACCCGCCGACAGGTCCCTACGGGGAGCTGTTTTTT. V gene TRBV25-1 combines with J gene TRBJ2-2, with D possibly TRBD1 on 6 matching bases. The CDR3 covers 16 residues. V was shortened by 3 bases and J by 7 bases, with 18 bases between the two germline ends. Germline V gene lookup returns CDR1 MGHDK and CDR2 SYGVNS. The full variable domain, with the rest looked up from reference TRBV25-1 and TRBJ2-2, is EADIYQTPRYLVIGTGKKITLECSQTMGHDKMYWYQQDPGMELHLIHYSYGVNSTEKGDLSSESTVSRIRTEHFPLTLESARPSHTSQYLCASSDPPTGPYGELFFGEGSRLTVL.